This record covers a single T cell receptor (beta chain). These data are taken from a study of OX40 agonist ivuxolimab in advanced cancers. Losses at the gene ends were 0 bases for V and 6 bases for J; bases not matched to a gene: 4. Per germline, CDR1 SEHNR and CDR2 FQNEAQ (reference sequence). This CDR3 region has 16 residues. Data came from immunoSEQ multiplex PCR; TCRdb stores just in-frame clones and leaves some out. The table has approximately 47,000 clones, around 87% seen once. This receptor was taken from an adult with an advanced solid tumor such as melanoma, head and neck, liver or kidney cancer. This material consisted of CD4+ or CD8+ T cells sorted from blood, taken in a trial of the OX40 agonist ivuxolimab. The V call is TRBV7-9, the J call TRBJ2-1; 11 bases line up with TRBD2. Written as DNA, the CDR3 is TGTGCCAGCAGCTTAGCTAGCGGGAGGGCCACCAATGAGCAGTTCTTC. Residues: CASSLASGRATNEQFF.